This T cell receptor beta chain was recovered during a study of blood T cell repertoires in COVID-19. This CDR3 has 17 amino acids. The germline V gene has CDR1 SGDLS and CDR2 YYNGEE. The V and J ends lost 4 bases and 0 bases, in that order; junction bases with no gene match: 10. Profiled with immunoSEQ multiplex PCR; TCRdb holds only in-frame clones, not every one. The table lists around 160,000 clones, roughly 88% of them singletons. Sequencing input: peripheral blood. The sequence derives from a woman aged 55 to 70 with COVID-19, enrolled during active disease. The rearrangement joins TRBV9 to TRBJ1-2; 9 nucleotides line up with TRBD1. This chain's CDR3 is CASSPRTGDRANYGYTF. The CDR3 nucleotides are TGTGCCAGCAGCCCGAGGACAGGGGACCGGGCTAACTATGGCTACACCTTC.